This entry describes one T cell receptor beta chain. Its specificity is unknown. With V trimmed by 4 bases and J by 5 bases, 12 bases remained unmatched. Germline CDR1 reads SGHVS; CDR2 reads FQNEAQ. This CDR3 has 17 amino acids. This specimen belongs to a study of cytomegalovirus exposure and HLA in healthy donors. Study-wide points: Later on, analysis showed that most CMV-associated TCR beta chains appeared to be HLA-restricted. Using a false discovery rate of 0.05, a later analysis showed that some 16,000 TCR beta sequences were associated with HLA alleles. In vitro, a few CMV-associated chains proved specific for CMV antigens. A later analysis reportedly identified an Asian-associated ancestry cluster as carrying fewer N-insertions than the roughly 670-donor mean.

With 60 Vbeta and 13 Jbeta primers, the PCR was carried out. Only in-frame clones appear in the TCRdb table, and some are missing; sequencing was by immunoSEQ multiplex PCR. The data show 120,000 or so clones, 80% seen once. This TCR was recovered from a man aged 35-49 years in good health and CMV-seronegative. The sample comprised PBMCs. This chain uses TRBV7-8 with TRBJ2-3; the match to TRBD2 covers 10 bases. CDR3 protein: CASSSGLAVGGLDTQYF. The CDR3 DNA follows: TGTGCCAGCAGCTCCGGACTAGCGGTTGGGGGACTAGATACGCAGTATTTT. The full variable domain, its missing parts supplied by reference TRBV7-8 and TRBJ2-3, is GAGVSQSPRYKVAKRGQDVALRCDPISGHVSLFWYQQALGQGPEFLTYFQNEAQLDKSGLPSDRFFAERPEGSVSTLKIQRTQQEDSAVYLCASSSGLAVGGLDTQYFGPGTRLTVL.